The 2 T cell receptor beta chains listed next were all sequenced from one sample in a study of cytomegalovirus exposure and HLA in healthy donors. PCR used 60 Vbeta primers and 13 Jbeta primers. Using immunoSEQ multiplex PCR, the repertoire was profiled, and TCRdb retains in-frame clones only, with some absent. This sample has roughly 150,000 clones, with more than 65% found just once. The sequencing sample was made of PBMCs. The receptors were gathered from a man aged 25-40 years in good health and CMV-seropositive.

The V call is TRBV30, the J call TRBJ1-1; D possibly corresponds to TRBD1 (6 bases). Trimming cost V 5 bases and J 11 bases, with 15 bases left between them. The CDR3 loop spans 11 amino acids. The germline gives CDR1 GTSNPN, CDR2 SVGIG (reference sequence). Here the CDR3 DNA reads TGTGCCTGGGGGGACACCGAGGGTGCTTTCTTT. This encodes CAWGDTEGAFF.

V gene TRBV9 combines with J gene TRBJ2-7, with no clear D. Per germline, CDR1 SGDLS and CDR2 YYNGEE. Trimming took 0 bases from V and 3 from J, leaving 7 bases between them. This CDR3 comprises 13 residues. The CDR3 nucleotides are TGTGCCAGCAGCGTAGGACTCGGCTACGAGCAGTACTTC. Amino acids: CASSVGLGYEQYF.